One sample yielded the 5 T cell receptor beta chains listed below, sequenced in a study of blood T cell repertoires in COVID-19. The protocol was immunoSEQ multiplex PCR, while the TCRdb copy is restricted to in-frame clones and leaves out a portion. The table shows roughly 240,000 clones, with approximately 85% occurring only once. The sequenced sample consisted of peripheral blood. The receptors shown here come from a man between 50 and 59 years old with COVID-19, enrolled during active disease.

The chain uses TRBV28 and TRBJ2-7; D not certain. CDR1 and CDR2 (germline): MDHEN, SYDVKM. V was pared by 4 bases and J by 1 base, with 11 bases between. The CDR3 is made up of 14 amino acids. The CDR3 spells CASSSLAVSYEQYF. The CDR3 bases are TGTGCCAGCAGTTCCCTGGCGGTTTCCTACGAGCAGTACTTC.

V gene TRBV29-1 combines with J gene TRBJ2-3; no definite D call. This CDR3 region has 13 residues. Germline V gene sequence: CDR1 SQVTM, CDR2 ANQGSEA. Trimming removed 1 base from V and 5 bases from J, with 10 bases in between. CDR3 residues: CSVEGVARDTQYF. The DNA of the CDR3 is TGCAGCGTTGAAGGGGTAGCTAGAGATACGCAGTATTTT.

This clone was recorded a few times. The V and J genes are TRBV27 and TRBJ1-6; the D gene is possibly TRBD1 (6 bases). Germline CDR1 MNHEY, CDR2 SMNVEV (reference sequence). This CDR3 comprises 14 residues. V was clipped by 0 bases and J by 10 bases, with 10 bases between them. The CDR3 nucleotides are TGTGCCAGCAGTTTATCCTGGACAGACTCACCCCTCCACTTT. Encoded protein: CASSLSWTDSPLHF.

The gene calls are TRBV30 and TRBJ2-1, with D hard to call. CDR3 length: 14 residues. Deletions cut 1 base from V and 6 bases from J, with 13 bases between. Looked up from germline, CDR1 is GTSNPN and CDR2 is SVGIG (reference sequence). In nucleotides, the CDR3 is TGTGCCTGGAGTGAAGCGAGCGTACGCAATGAGCAGTTCTTC. It yields the protein CAWSEASVRNEQFF.

The rearrangement joins TRBV7-9 to TRBJ1-1; D possibly corresponds to TRBD1 (6 bases). Trimming pared 3 bases from V and 0 bases from J, leaving 11 bases between. CDR1 and CDR2 (germline): SEHNR, FQNEAQ (reference sequence). CDR3 length: 15 residues. For the CDR3, the DNA is TGTGCCAGCAGCTTGACCGGGACACTGAACACTGAAGCTTTCTTT. The encoded protein is CASSLTGTLNTEAFF.